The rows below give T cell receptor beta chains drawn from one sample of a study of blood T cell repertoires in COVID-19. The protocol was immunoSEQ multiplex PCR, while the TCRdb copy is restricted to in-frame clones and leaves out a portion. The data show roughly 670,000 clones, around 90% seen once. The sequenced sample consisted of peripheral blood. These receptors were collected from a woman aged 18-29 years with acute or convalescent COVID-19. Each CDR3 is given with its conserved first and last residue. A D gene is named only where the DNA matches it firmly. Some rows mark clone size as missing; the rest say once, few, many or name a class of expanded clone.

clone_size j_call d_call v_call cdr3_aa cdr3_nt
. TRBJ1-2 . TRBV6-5 CASRRWGGDGYTF TGTGCCAGCAGGAGATGGGGGGGGGATGGCTACACCTTC
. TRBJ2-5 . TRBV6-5 CASSYGAGLGETQYF TGTGCCAGCAGTTACGGGGCGGGGCTAGGGGAGACCCAGTACTTC
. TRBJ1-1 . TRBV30 CAWSPGGGGITEAFF TGTGCCTGGAGCCCAGGAGGGGGGGGGATTACTGAAGCTTTCTTT
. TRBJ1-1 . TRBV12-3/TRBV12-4 CASSLGSTVAFF TGTGCCAGCAGTTTAGGCTCAACGGTGGCTTTCTTT
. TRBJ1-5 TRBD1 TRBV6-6 CASRTDRGGNQPQHF TGTGCCAGCAGAACTGACAGGGGTGGCAATCAGCCCCAGCATTTT
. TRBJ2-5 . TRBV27 CASSLAGGRETQYF TGTGCCAGCAGTTTGGCAGGGGGGAGGGAGACCCAGTACTTC
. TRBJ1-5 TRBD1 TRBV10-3 CAIRPGQGPGQPQHF TGTGCCATCAGGCCGGGACAGGGGCCGGGGCAGCCCCAGCATTTT
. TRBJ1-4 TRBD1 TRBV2 CASSKDRAKLEKLFF TGTGCCAGCAGTAAGGACAGGGCTAAGTTGGAAAAACTGTTTTTT
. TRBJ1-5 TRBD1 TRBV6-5 CASSTGGTWEPQHF TGTGCCAGCAGCACAGGGGGCACGTGGGAGCCCCAGCATTTT
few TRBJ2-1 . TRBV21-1 CASSKLRASGGNEQFF TGTGCCAGCAGCAAACTAAGGGCTAGCGGAGGCAATGAGCAGTTCTTC
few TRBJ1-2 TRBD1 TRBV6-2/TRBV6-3 CASSRTGAPSANYGYTF TGTGCCAGCAGCCGGACAGGGGCGCCCTCCGCTAACTATGGCTACACCTTC
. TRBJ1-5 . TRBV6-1 CASSEGRGGGNQPQHF TGTGCCAGCAGTGAAGGGAGGGGCGGAGGCAATCAGCCCCAGCATTTT
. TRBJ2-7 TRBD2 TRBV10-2 CASSGVGGNYEQYF TGCGCCAGCAGTGGTGTCGGGGGGAATTACGAGCAGTACTTC
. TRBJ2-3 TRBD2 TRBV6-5 CASSLRGGGADTQYF TGTGCCAGCAGCCTACGGGGGGGAGGGGCAGATACGCAGTATTTT
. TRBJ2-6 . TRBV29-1 CSVEGSSSGANVLTF TGCAGCGTTGAGGGCAGTAGCTCTGGGGCCAACGTCCTGACTTTC
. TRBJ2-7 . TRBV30 CAWSTGPSSYEQYF TGTGCCTGGAGTACAGGTCCGAGCTCCTACGAGCAGTACTTC
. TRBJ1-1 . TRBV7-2 CASSLAWKGVRVSTEAFF TGTGCCAGCAGCTTAGCGTGGAAGGGTGTCAGGGTGAGCACTGAAGCTTTCTTT
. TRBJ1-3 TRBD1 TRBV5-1 CASSLDRPGNTIYF TGCGCCAGCAGCCTGGACAGGCCTGGAAACACCATATATTTT
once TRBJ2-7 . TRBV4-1 CASSQEGRLGFYEQYF TGCGCCAGCAGCCAAGAAGGGAGACTAGGATTCTACGAGCAGTACTTC
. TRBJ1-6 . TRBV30 CAWSDRDSPLHF TGTGCCTGGAGTGACAGGGATTCACCCCTCCACTTT
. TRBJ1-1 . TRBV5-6 CASSFRSPAGTEAFF TGTGCCAGCAGCTTTAGATCCCCGGCGGGCACTGAAGCTTTCTTT
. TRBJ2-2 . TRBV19 CASSIRRGGTGELFF TGTGCCAGTAGTATCCGCAGGGGTGGCACCGGGGAGCTGTTTTTT
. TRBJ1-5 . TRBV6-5 CASTQFADQPQHF TGTGCCAGCACCCAATTCGCGGATCAGCCCCAGCATTTT
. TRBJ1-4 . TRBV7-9 CASSPLVVEKLFF TGTGCCAGCAGCCCACTGGTCGTTGAAAAACTGTTTTTT
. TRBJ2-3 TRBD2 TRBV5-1 CASSFSGLVPTDTQYF TGCGCCAGCAGCTTCTCGGGACTAGTTCCCACAGATACGCAGTATTTT
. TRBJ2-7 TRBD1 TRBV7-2 CASSLSTGGGYEQYF TGTGCCAGCAGCTTATCAACAGGGGGCGGCTACGAGCAGTACTTC
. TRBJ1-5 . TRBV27 CASSLITGHNQPQHF TGTGCCAGCAGTCTGATAACAGGGCACAATCAGCCCCAGCATTTT
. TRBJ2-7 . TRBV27 CASSPFGGSYEQYF TGTGCCAGCAGCCCATTTGGGGGGTCCTACGAGCAGTACTTC
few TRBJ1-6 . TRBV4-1 CASSQDGAYSPLHF TGCGCCAGCAGCCAAGATGGAGCATATTCACCCCTCCACTTT
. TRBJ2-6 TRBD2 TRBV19 CASSTRAGTASGANVLTF TGTGCCAGTAGTACCCGAGCGGGAACCGCATCTGGGGCCAACGTCCTGACTTTC
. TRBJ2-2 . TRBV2 CASTDQRAVTGELFF TGTGCCAGCACAGACCAACGCGCGGTCACCGGGGAGCTGTTTTTT
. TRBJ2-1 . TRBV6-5 CASSYSPVAEQFF TGTGCCAGCAGTTATTCCCCTGTGGCTGAGCAGTTCTTC
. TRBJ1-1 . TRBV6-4 CASSVVGGDTEAFF TGTGCCAGCAGTGTGGTGGGGGGTGACACTGAAGCTTTCTTT
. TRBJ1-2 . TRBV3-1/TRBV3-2 CASSRGGRSYGYTF TGTGCCAGCAGCCGAGGAGGGCGCTCCTATGGCTACACCTTC
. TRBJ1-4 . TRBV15 CATIRRSNEKLFF TGTGCCACCATACGGAGGAGCAATGAAAAACTGTTTTTT
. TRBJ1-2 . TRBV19 CASNDLGGYTF TGTGCCAGTAACGACTTGGGTGGCTACACCTTC
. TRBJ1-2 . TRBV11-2 CASSSIQGGYYGYTF TGTGCCAGCAGTTCAATACAGGGAGGGTACTATGGCTACACCTTC
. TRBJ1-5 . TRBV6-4 CASSREDGNQPQHF TGTGCCAGCAGCAGGGAGGACGGCAATCAGCCCCAGCATTTT
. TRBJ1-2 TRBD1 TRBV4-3 CASSHIRGGPGQVQGYTF TGCGCCAGCAGCCACATACGAGGAGGTCCTGGACAGGTACAAGGCTACACCTTC
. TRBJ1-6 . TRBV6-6 CASMMGHGSPLHF TGTGCCAGCATGATGGGACATGGTTCACCCCTCCACTTT
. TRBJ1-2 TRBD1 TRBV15 CATSRDRFPSTHGYTF TGTGCCACCAGCAGGGACAGGTTCCCCTCTACTCATGGCTACACCTTC
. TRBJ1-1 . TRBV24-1 CATSDPDTEAFF TGTGCCACCAGTGATCCGGACACTGAAGCTTTCTTT